This entry describes one T cell receptor (beta chain). The clone's antigen remains unknown. The record has no base qualities; no much larger clone is one base away. The CDR3 numbers 14 residues from cysteine through phenylalanine. Only the CDR3 portion is preserved as DNA: 42 bases, with reading frame beginning at the first base. Trimming takes 1 base from V and 3 bases from J, and the germline ends sit 10 bases apart. The germline V gene encodes CDR1 SGHTA and CDR2 FQGNSA. Synthesis of TCR cDNA relied on 5'RACE template switching, a step that introduced a universal primer site along with unique molecular identifiers. Priming of cDNA synthesis was performed from both the TCR alpha and TCR beta constant segments. Library amplification involved two PCR steps, and the second step added sample barcodes and sequencing adapters. Sequencing of libraries was done on Illumina HiSeq 2500 (2x100 bp) or NovaSeq (2x150 bp). The original methods were these. Demultiplexing of reads and collapsing into UMI consensus sequences were performed with MIGEC, and V(D)J alignment was carried out with MiXCR. Clonotypes responding to the vaccine were identified with edgeR on replicate PBMC samples, with the criteria of FDR below 0.01 and a log2 fold change above 5 up to day 15. Bulk clonotypes were assigned CD4 or CD8 identity according to which sequenced CD4 or CD8 repertoire held them at higher abundance. TCRdb ran its own pipeline on the public reads, namely fastp trimming at Q25 and MiXCR clone calling, and kept in-frame beta chains. Identical CDR3 proteins give one entry, which carries the most common genes and DNA. TCRdb's processing, not the authors' own work, is the source of the V and J calls. This sample gives around 340,000 distinct CDR3 sequences in total; more than 8.5% of them show up just once. The ten largest clones take up more than 15% of the sample.

The treatment or condition label, read with the paper, signifies: live attenuated yellow fever vaccine strain. At each blood-draw timepoint, two biological replicates of bulk PBMCs were collected. PBMCs were isolated from peripheral blood using a standard Ficoll-Paque protocol. TriZol was used to extract RNA from bulk PBMCs, from CD4 and CD8 fractions, and from dextramer-positive and dextramer-negative fractions. This sample was included in a study of T cells after yellow fever vaccination (dated by TCRdb to the late 2010s). With regard to the full study: The SMART-Seq v4 Ultra Low Input RNA kit was used to prepare libraries from fractions with low cell numbers. Bulk TCR alpha and beta repertoires were sequenced longitudinally to track T-cell clones before and after primary and booster YFV17D yellow fever vaccination. Two healthy male donors made up the cohort, one aged 18 to 30 years and the other aged 30 to 40 years. Blood was collected at multiple timepoints before and after primary and secondary immunization, and bulk PBMC replicates and cell subsets were isolated. Summary of the overall study and its limitations: Because only a couple of donors were included in the study, the extent to which the findings can be generalized is limited. FACS-sorted repertoires could contain abundant contaminating clonotypes from the bulk population, so computational filtering was required. Compared with the primary T-cell response, the secondary T-cell response was weaker but faster, peaking on day 5 rather than day 15. A small fraction of clonotypes showed up in both the CD4 and CD8 compartments, probably as a result of convergent recombination. After the booster, most of the clones that had expanded following primary vaccination were detected again (roughly 97% of CD4 and 80% to 90% of CD8), which suggests that memory was broadly maintained.

The rearrangement joined TRBV7-2 to TRBJ2-7, with the D gene too uncertain to name. The TCR sequence derives from a young man who received the YFV17D yellow fever vaccine. This specimen was PBMCs, taken on the day of the first yellow fever vaccination. The nucleotides are TGTGCCAGCAGCTTAGATTACAGCTTCTACGAGCAGTACTTC. The encoded protein is CASSLDYSFYEQYF.